This TCR beta chain was identified in a study of OX40 agonist ivuxolimab in advanced cancers. Sequencing was performed with immunoSEQ multiplex PCR; in TCRdb, only in-frame clones are kept and a portion is missing. Among about 45,000 clones, roughly 84% were seen once, and the ten largest hold 2.6%. Regarding this clone: The antigen remains unidentified. One junction end disagrees with the germline gene, perhaps due to a read error.

In germline, CDR1 is SGHNT, CDR2 YYREEE (reference sequence). The CDR3 has 14 amino acids. Study observations and caveats: At doses 0.1 to 3.0 mg/kg, CD4+ and CD8+ clones expanded. At 0.1-3.0 mg/kg, partial responders had clonal expansion among the lowest observed.

Sampling of blood occurred at baseline, cycle 4 day 1, and cycle 7 day 1. Here the sequenced sample was CD4+ or CD8+ T cells sorted from blood, taken in a trial of the OX40 agonist ivuxolimab. V gene TRBV5-4 combines with J gene TRBJ1-2, with TRBD1 matching 9 bases. This receptor was taken from an adult with an advanced solid tumor such as melanoma, head and neck, liver or kidney cancer. The CDR3 DNA sequence: TGCGCCAGCAGCCAGCTACAGGGGGCACTTGGCTACACCTTC. It translates to CASSQLQGALGYTF. Using reference TRBV5-4 and TRBJ1-2 for the parts outside the CDR3, the full variable domain is ETGVTQSPTHLIKTRGQQVTLRCSSQSGHNTVSWYQQALGQGPQFIFQYYREEENGRGNFPPRFSGLQFPNYSSELNVNALELDDSALYLCASSQLQGALGYTFGSGTRLTVV.